The 26 T cell receptor beta chains in this list originate from one sample, sequenced in a study of T cell repertoires in cytomegalovirus infection (dated 2019 in TCRdb). The run used an Illumina HiSeq 1500. TCRdb reprocessed the public reads (quality trimming at Q25 with fastp, clone calling with MiXCR) and kept in-frame beta chains. Each CDR3 protein gets just one entry, which takes the most common genes and DNA from the rows behind it. In this sample the table shows 300,000 or so distinct CDR3 sequences, 20% to 25% of which occur a single time. The ten most abundant clones make up about an eighth of the sample. The intended sense of this specimen's treatment or condition label: in vitro stimulation with specific CMV peptide epitopes to enrich CMV-specific T cells. Antigen specificity for these receptors is unknown. The sequenced sample was cultured PBMCs, obtained from culture after CMV antigen stimulation. The receptor set was obtained from a human donor in good health (CMV status not recorded). Some clones in this sample may be carry-over from other donors' samples.

The V gene is TRBV20-1, the J gene TRBJ2-7; TRBD2 agrees at 11 bases. Germline CDR1 and CDR2: DFQATT and SNEGSKA (reference sequence). With V trimmed by 4 bases and J by 6 bases, 8 bases remained unmatched. This CDR3 is built from 14 residues. For the CDR3, the DNA is TGCAGTGCTATCCGACTAGCGGGAAACCCCGAGCAGTACTTC. Protein product: CSAIRLAGNPEQYF.

This clonotype was detected once. V and J are TRBV2 and TRBJ2-1; D call uncertain. Germline V gives CDR1 SNHLY, CDR2 FYNNEI. The CDR3 has 14 amino acids. Trimming removed 4 bases from V and 9 bases from J, with 16 bases in between. In DNA form, the CDR3 reads TGTGCCAGCAGTGCCATAAGCAAGGGTGGTGAGCAGTTCTTC. This encodes CASSAISKGGEQFF.

This clonotype has only a few counts. V is TRBV5-1 and J is TRBJ2-1; D may correspond to TRBD1 or TRBD2 (5 bases each). The CDR3 sequence is 15 residues long. The germline CDR1 and CDR2 sequences are SGHRS and YFSETQ. The V end lost 5 bases, the J end lost 2 bases, and 14 bases lay between the germline ends. In DNA, the CDR3 is TGCGCCAGCAGTGGTGGGGGATTAACCTACAATGAGCAGTTCTTC. This gives the protein CASSGGGLTYNEQFF. The whole variable domain, remainder taken from reference TRBV5-1 and TRBJ2-1, is KAGVTQTPRYLIKTRGQQVTLSCSPISGHRSVSWYQQTPGQGLQFLFEYFSETQRNKGNFPGRFSGRQFSNSRSEMNVSTLELGDSALYLCASSGGGLTYNEQFFGPGTRLTVL.

This clonotype was counted many times. The chain links TRBV7-8 to TRBJ1-1; no clear D gene. This CDR3 has 16 amino acids. Per the germline V gene, CDR1 is SGHVS and CDR2 is FQNEAQ. V was cut by 3 bases and J by 0 bases, with 14 bases left in between. Written as DNA, the CDR3 is TGTGCCAGCAGCTTGCTTCGGGAAACCATGAACACTGAAGCTTTCTTT. It codes for CASSLLRETMNTEAFF. The full variable domain, with the rest looked up from reference TRBV7-8 and TRBJ1-1, is GAGVSQSPRYKVAKRGQDVALRCDPISGHVSLFWYQQALGQGPEFLTYFQNEAQLDKSGLPSDRFFAERPEGSVSTLKIQRTQQEDSAVYLCASSLLRETMNTEAFFGQGTRLTVV.

The chain employs TRBV20-1 and TRBJ2-7; no definite D call. CDR3 size: 13 residues. V shed 0 bases and J shed 1 base, with 7 bases lying between them. CDR1 is DFQATT and CDR2 is SNEGSKA in the germline V gene (reference sequence). CDR3 DNA: TGCAGTGCTAGAGATGGGCGATCCTACGAGCAGTACGTC. As protein: CSARDGRSYEQYV.

As regards this clonotype: Being one base from a much bigger clone, this may be a read error. The chain combines TRBV7-2 with TRBJ2-5; no reliable D call. The germline V gene has CDR1 SGHTA and CDR2 FQGNSA. The CDR3 spans 13 residues. The CDR3 DNA follows: TGTGCCAGCAGCCCTCAGATGATCGAGACCCAGCACTTC. Protein sequence: CASSPQMIETQHF.

This clonotype occurred many times. This rearrangement joins TRBV7-9 to TRBJ2-1; D possibly corresponds to TRBD2 (5 bases). CDR1 and CDR2 from the germline V gene are SEHNR and FQNEAQ (reference sequence). V shed 5 bases and J shed 7 bases, with 15 bases lying between them. This CDR3 contains 14 residues. The CDR3 reads CASSQRAGTNEQFF. CDR3 DNA: TGTGCCAGCAGCCAGAGGGCGGGTACGAATGAGCAGTTCTTC.

The chain carries TRBV29-1 and TRBJ2-7; D remains ambiguous. Trimming removed 0 bases from V and 5 bases from J, with 5 bases in between. CDR3 length: 11 residues. CDR1 and CDR2 (germline): SQVTM, ANQGSEA. CDR3 coding DNA: TGCAGCGTTGAAGAAGGGAACGAGCAGTACTTC. Translation: CSVEEGNEQYF.

There are a few counts of this clonotype. This chain uses TRBV4-1 with TRBJ2-1; D is unresolved. Deletions cut 1 base from V and 5 bases from J, with 9 bases between. In germline, CDR1 is MGHRA, CDR2 YSYEKL. The CDR3 sequence is 14 residues long. The CDR3 reads CASSQAPTDNEQFF. The DNA for the CDR3 is TGCGCCAGCAGCCAAGCCCCTACGGACAATGAGCAGTTCTTC.

This clonotype appeared a few times. The rearrangement joins TRBV6-6 to TRBJ2-3, with 7 bases matching TRBD2. V lost 10 bases to trimming and J lost 11 bases; unmatched junction nucleotides: 12. CDR3 length equals 12 residues. The germline CDR1 and CDR2 sequences are MNHNY and SVGAGI (reference sequence). The DNA for the CDR3 is TGTGCCACGGGACTAACCCTGGCAGAGCAGTATTTT. It is translated as CATGLTLAEQYF.

This clonotype was detected only a few times. V is TRBV4-1 and J is TRBJ2-6; no clear D. V was pared by 0 bases and J by 2 bases, with 8 bases between. From germline, CDR1 is MGHRA and CDR2 YSYEKL. There are 16 residues in the CDR3. The DNA for the CDR3 is TGCGCCAGCAGCCAAGAACGTGGAACTGGGGCCAACGTCCTGACTTTC. This encodes CASSQERGTGANVLTF.

The sample holds many counts of this clonotype. V usage is TRBV7-2 and J usage is TRBJ2-5; D is perhaps TRBD1 or TRBD2 (6 bases each). This CDR3 has 16 amino acids. Looked up from germline, CDR1 is SGHTA and CDR2 is FQGNSA. The ends were cut back, 0 bases at V and 9 bases at J, with 20 bases in the middle. The CDR3 here is CASSLAGQGNGGSQYF. The CDR3 DNA follows: TGTGCCAGCAGCTTAGCGGGACAAGGGAATGGGGGGTCCCAGTACTTC. The variable domain in full, completed from reference TRBV7-2 and TRBJ2-5, reads GAGVSQSPSNKVTEKGKDVELRCDPISGHTALYWYRQSLGQGLEFLIYFQGNSAPDKSGLPSDRFSAERTGGSVSTLTIQRTQQEDSAVYLCASSLAGQGNGGSQYFGPGTRLLVL.

The J gene is TRBJ1-6, the V gene TRBV28; unclear D gene. The V gene's germline CDR1 is MDHEN and CDR2 SYDVKM. CDR3 length: 13 residues. The V end lost 2 bases, the J end lost 9 bases, and 8 bases lay between the germline ends. The CDR3 is CASSLVFGSPLHF. As DNA, the CDR3 is TGTGCCAGCAGTTTAGTGTTTGGTTCACCCCTCCACTTT.

This chain links TRBV18 with TRBJ1-5; D unclear. V gave up 6 bases and J gave up 7 bases, with 10 bases separating them. Germline CDR1 and CDR2: KGHSH and LQKENI. This CDR3 has 12 amino acids. The DNA of the CDR3 is TGTGCCAGCTCCCCGGATGGACAGCCCCAGCATTTT. The encoded protein is CASSPDGQPQHF.

J is TRBJ1-5 and V is TRBV7-3; the D is unclear. CDR3 length: 12 residues. Germline CDR1 and CDR2: SGHTA and FQGTGA. Trimming removed 2 bases from V and 6 bases from J, with 5 bases in between. The CDR3, as DNA: TGTGCCAGCAGCTTAGGGCCTCAGCCCCAGCATTTT. Protein sequence: CASSLGPQPQHF.

The chain employs TRBV7-8 and TRBJ2-2; possible D gene TRBD2, 6 bases. CDR3 size: 16 residues. Trimming removed 7 bases from V and 0 bases from J, with 15 bases in between. Germline V gene sequence: CDR1 SGHVS, CDR2 FQNEAQ. CDR3: CASIKKTGANTGELFF. The CDR3 nucleotides are TGTGCCAGCATCAAAAAAACGGGAGCGAACACCGGGGAGCTGTTTTTT.

This clonotype was observed a handful of times. This chain connects TRBV28 to TRBJ2-2; 8 bases are a match to TRBD1. CDR3 length equals 15 residues. Germline CDR1 and CDR2: MDHEN and SYDVKM. Trimming cost V 4 bases and J 6 bases; bases outside gene matches: 7. This chain's CDR3 is CASSSRTGLAGELFF. CDR3 nucleotide sequence: TGTGCCAGCAGTTCCCGGACAGGGCTGGCCGGGGAGCTGTTTTTT.

This clonotype was found a few times. V usage is TRBV2 and J usage is TRBJ2-3; D is undetermined. Germline loops: CDR1 SNHLY, CDR2 FYNNEI. Trimming pared 9 bases from V and 5 bases from J, leaving 9 bases between. The CDR3 length is 11 residues. CDR3 region: CASNLRDTQYF. DNA of the CDR3: TGTGCCAGTAATCTTAGAGATACGCAGTATTTT.

This clonotype has more than one count but fewer than ten. V usage is TRBV7-9 and J usage is TRBJ2-7; D is unclear. The CDR3 runs 12 residues. Per the germline V gene, CDR1 is SEHNR and CDR2 is FQNEAQ (reference sequence). Between the trimmed V and J ends, which lost 1 base and 7 bases, there was a span of 8 bases. The chain's CDR3 is CASSLDSREQYV. As DNA, the CDR3 is TGTGCCAGCAGCTTAGATTCGAGGGAGCAGTACGTC.

This rearrangement joins TRBV19 to TRBJ2-2; no firm D call. CDR1 LNHDA and CDR2 SQIVND come from the germline V gene (reference sequence). Trimming removed 3 bases at V and 0 bases at J, with 5 bases between. The CDR3 extends over 14 amino acids. CDR3 nucleotide sequence: TGTGCCAGTAGTATTCGATCGAACACCGGGGAGCTGTTTTTT. It is translated as CASSIRSNTGELFF.

This clonotype turned up a few times. The rearrangement links TRBV11-2 to TRBJ1-1; D perhaps matches TRBD1 (6 bases). V lost 5 bases, J lost 0 bases, and 16 bases lay in between. CDR3 length equals 16 residues. Germline V gene lookup returns CDR1 SGHAT and CDR2 FQNNGV. CDR3 region: CASSPNTRGMNTEAFF. The CDR3 region has the DNA TGTGCCAGCAGCCCCAACACTAGGGGGATGAACACTGAAGCTTTCTTT.

This clonotype appeared many times. The chain combines TRBV7-2 with TRBJ2-5, with a weak D call TRBD1 (5 bases). Germline V gene sequence: CDR1 SGHTA, CDR2 FQGNSA. The CDR3 has 16 residues. V was trimmed by 5 bases and J by 2 bases, leaving 18 bases between them. CDR3 residues: CASSPGVGQKQETQYF. Written as DNA, the CDR3 is TGTGCCAGCAGCCCAGGAGTAGGACAAAAGCAAGAGACCCAGTACTTC. The full variable domain, rest sourced from reference TRBV7-2 and TRBJ2-5, is GAGVSQSPSNKVTEKGKDVELRCDPISGHTALYWYRQSLGQGLEFLIYFQGNSAPDKSGLPSDRFSAERTGGSVSTLTIQRTQQEDSAVYLCASSPGVGQKQETQYFGPGTRLLVL.

This clonotype was found many times. V and J are TRBV11-3 and TRBJ1-2, with no clear D. This CDR3 has 11 amino acids. V lost 4 bases, J lost 5 bases, and 5 bases lay in between. Germline V lookup: CDR1 SGHNT, CDR2 YENEEA. For the CDR3, the DNA is TGTGCCAGCAGCTCTGATTATGGCTACACCTTC. Residues: CASSSDYGYTF.

This chain joins TRBV19 and TRBJ1-5; D gene uncertain. This CDR3 comprises 20 residues. In germline, CDR1 is LNHDA, CDR2 SQIVND (reference sequence). Trimming pared 7 bases from V and 2 bases from J, leaving 30 bases between. The CDR3 bases are TGTGCCAGTACCATGGCATCCGAGACAAAGTACGGCTTTGGCAATCAGCCCCAGCATTTT. Translation gives CASTMASETKYGFGNQPQHF.

A few counts support this clonotype. The chain couples TRBV29-1 to TRBJ2-7; D is perhaps TRBD1 or TRBD2 (6 bases each). Trimming pared 1 base from V and 6 bases from J, leaving 10 bases between. The CDR3 extends over 12 amino acids. Germline CDR1 and CDR2: SQVTM and ANQGSEA. The CDR3 reads CSVEVRGGEQYF. DNA of the CDR3: TGCAGCGTTGAAGTCAGGGGAGGCGAGCAGTACTTC.

This clonotype showed up just once. The J gene is TRBJ1-6, the V gene TRBV6-1; 8 bases map to TRBD1. The V gene's germline CDR1 is MNHNS and CDR2 SASEGT. This CDR3 has 13 amino acids. V lost 2 bases to trimming and J lost 12 bases; unmatched junction nucleotides: 3. In DNA, the CDR3 is TGTGCCAGCAGTGAACAGGGGGCGCGACCCCTCCACTTT. Its translation: CASSEQGARPLHF.